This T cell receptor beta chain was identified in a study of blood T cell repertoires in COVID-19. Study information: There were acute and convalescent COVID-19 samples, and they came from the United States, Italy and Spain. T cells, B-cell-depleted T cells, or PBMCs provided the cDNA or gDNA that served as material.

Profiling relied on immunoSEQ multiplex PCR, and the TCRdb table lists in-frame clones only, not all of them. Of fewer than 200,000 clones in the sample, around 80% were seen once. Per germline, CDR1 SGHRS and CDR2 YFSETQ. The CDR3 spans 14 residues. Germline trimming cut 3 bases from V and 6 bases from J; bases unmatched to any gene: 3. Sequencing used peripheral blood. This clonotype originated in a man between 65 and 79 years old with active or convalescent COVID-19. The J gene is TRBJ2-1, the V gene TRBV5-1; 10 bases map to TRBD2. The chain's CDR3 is CASSSGLASNEQFF. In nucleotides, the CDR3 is TGCGCCAGCAGCTCGGGACTAGCGAGCAATGAGCAGTTCTTC.